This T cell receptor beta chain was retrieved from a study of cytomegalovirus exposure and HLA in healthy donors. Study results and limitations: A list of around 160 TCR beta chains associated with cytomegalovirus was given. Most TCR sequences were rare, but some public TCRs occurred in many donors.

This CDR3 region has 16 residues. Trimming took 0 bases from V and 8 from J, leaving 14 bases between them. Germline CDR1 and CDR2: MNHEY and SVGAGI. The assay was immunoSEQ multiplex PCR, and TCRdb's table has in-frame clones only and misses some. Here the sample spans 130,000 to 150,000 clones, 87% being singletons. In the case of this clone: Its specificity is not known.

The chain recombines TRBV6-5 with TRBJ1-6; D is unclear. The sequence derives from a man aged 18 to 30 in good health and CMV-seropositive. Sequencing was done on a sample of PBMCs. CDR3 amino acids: CASSYSGNIRDSPLHF. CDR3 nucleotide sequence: TGTGCCAGCAGTTACTCGGGTAATATCCGGGATTCACCCCTCCACTTT.